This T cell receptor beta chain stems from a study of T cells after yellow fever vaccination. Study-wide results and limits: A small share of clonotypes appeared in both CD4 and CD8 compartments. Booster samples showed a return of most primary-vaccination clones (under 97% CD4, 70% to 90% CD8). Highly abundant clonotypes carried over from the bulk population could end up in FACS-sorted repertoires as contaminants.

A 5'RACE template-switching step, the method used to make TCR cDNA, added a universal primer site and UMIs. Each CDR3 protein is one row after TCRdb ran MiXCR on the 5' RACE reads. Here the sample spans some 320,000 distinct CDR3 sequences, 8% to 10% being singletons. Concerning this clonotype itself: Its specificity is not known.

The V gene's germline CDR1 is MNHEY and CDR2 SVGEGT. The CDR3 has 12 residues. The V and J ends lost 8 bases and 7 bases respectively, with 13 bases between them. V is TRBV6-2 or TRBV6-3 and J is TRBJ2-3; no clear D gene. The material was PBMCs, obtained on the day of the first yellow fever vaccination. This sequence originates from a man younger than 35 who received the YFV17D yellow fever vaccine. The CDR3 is CASRPTFYTQYF. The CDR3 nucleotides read TGTGCCAGCCGACCGACTTTTTATACGCAGTATTTT.